The T cell receptor beta chain under discussion was sequenced for a study of blood T cells in healthy people across ages. The study, taken as a whole, reports: Long-lived donors carried more naive CD4+ cells and greater diversity than aged donors. Diversity figures derived from one million T cells were judged to underestimate the true value.

This CDR3 comprises 15 residues. CDR1 SGHRS and CDR2 YFSETQ come from the germline V gene. A second PCR, run for about 7 to 11 cycles, used a sample-barcoded 5' primer plus a J-beta primer mix. MiXCR was run by TCRdb on the 5' RACE reads, yielding one entry per CDR3 protein. The table has hundreds of thousands of distinct CDR3 sequences, 56% seen once. About this clonotype itself: What it recognizes is unknown.

Sequenced material: blood. V and J are TRBV5-1 and TRBJ2-5; TRBD2 agrees at 14 bases. The DNA end is a closer match to TRBJ2-7, so the J assignment may be wrong. The TCR originated in a man aged 35 to 55 in good health. CDR3 coding DNA: TGCGCCAGCAGAGGGACTAGCGGGAGTGAGTACGAGCAGTACTTC. It yields the protein CASRGTSGSEYEQYF.